This TCR beta chain was found in a study of T cell clonality in common variable immunodeficiency. Looked up from germline, CDR1 is LGHNA and CDR2 is YNFKEQ. This CDR3 contains 16 residues. This clone was counted ten times or more. Its antigen is as yet unknown. At one boundary the junction diverges from the germline segment, which might be a read error. Read data end 3 residues before the CDR3 end; the end is taken from the germline J gene. Most patients and controls had Caucasian heritage. Equal genomic DNA amounts from CVID and control samples were sequenced. Sequenced by immunoSEQ multiplex PCR; TCRdb stores in-frame clones only, minus some. The sample shows about 35,000 clones, none of them appearing just once. Study-wide results and caveats: Fewer TCRbeta clones were shared among CVID subjects than controls.

The rearrangement links TRBV4-2 to TRBJ2-1; 7 nucleotides line up with TRBD2. The material sequenced was peripheral blood mononuclear cells. The sequence derives from a person aged 18 to 75 in good health. This chain's CDR3 is CASSQDWASGYNEQFF. The covered CDR3 bases are TGCGCCAGCAGCCAAGATTGGGCTAGCGGTTACAATGAG.